One sample yielded the 5 T cell receptor beta chains listed below, sequenced in a study of siplizumab effects on memory and regulatory T cells. The protocol was immunoSEQ multiplex PCR, while the TCRdb copy is restricted to in-frame clones and leaves out a portion. Found here are about 52,000 clones, 95% to 97% of them singletons; the top ten hold 0.64%. Input material: naive CD4+ T cells sorted from blood. The receptors were sampled from a human donor in good health.

V is TRBV27 and J is TRBJ2-4; D not certain. Between the trimmed V and J ends, which lost 6 bases and 0 bases, there was a span of 12 bases. CDR1 is MNHEY, CDR2 SMNVEV, per germline (reference sequence). The length of the CDR3 is 15 residues. The CDR3 loop is CASSDNMLAKNIQYF. CDR3 DNA: TGTGCCAGCAGCGATAATATGTTAGCCAAAAACATTCAGTACTTC.

This chain joins TRBV5-4 and TRBJ2-3; 9 nucleotides match TRBD2. CDR1 and CDR2 (germline): SGHNT, YYREEE (reference sequence). The CDR3 length is 15 residues. V shed 2 bases and J 5 bases; nucleotides not matched to a gene: 6. In DNA, the CDR3 is TGTGCCAGCAGCTTCTGGGCAGCGGGAGGAGATACGCAGTATTTT. Translated: CASSFWAAGGDTQYF.

This clone has only one observation. The V call is TRBV23-1, the J call TRBJ1-2, with no clear D. TRBV23-1 carries the ORF label, with uncertain function. V shed 3 bases and J shed 2 bases, with 10 bases lying between them. The CDR3 is 14 amino acids. CDR3 nucleotides: TGCGCCAGCAGTCACCCCGGCAGGAACTATGGCTACACCTTC. It specifies CASSHPGRNYGYTF.

This clone was detected only once. V and J are TRBV4-2 and TRBJ1-4; 12 positions agree with TRBD1. CDR3 length equals 17 residues. Germline values: CDR1 LGHNA, CDR2 YNFKEQ. Germline trimming cut 2 bases from V and 7 bases from J; bases unmatched to any gene: 8. The CDR3 is CASSQPGQGAGSEKLFF. The CDR3 DNA reads as TGTGCCAGCAGCCAACCGGGACAGGGGGCTGGTAGTGAAAAACTGTTTTTT.

This chain links TRBV10-3 with TRBJ2-1; a weak D match, TRBD2 (6 bases). The germline CDR1 and CDR2 sequences are ENHRY and SYGVKD. Trimming pared 4 bases from V and 8 bases from J, leaving 12 bases between. The CDR3 consists of 13 residues. The CDR3 DNA sequence: TGTGCCATCAGTGTACGGGGGTGGGATGAGCAGTTCTTC. Its translation is CAISVRGWDEQFF.